The rows below give T cell receptor beta chains drawn from one sample of a study of blood T cell repertoires in COVID-19. The repertoire was sequenced with immunoSEQ multiplex PCR; TCRdb's copy has only in-frame clones and lacks some. The data contain over 100,000 clones, around four fifths of them singletons. Sequenced material: peripheral blood. These receptors were obtained from a man between 65 and 79 years old with acute or convalescent COVID-19. Each CDR3 is given with its conserved first and last residue. The D gene is left open where the match is weak. Part of the rows lack a size; the others show once, few, many or a class for expanded clones.

j_gene,abundance,d_gene,v_gene,CDR3nt,CDR3aa
TRBJ2-3,.,TRBD1,TRBV10-3,TGTGCCATCAGTGACGGCAGGGGGTTATTAGCAGATACGCAGTATTTT,CAISDGRGLLADTQYF
TRBJ1-6,.,TRBD1,TRBV27,TGTGCCAGCAGTTTGAGGCAGGGGGCCCGATCAAGCTCCTATAATTCACCCCTCCACTTT,CASSLRQGARSSSYNSPLHF
TRBJ2-2,.,.,TRBV5-1,TGCGCCAGCCGCCGATTAGAGGACACCGGGGAGCTGTTTTTT,CASRRLEDTGELFF
TRBJ2-7,.,.,TRBV30,TGTGCCTGGAGTAGCCAGGGTTACGAGCAGTACTTC,CAWSSQGYEQYF
TRBJ2-7,.,.,TRBV5-1,TGCGCCAGCAGCTTGGAATCAGGTTGGGAGTACTTC,CASSLESGWEYF
TRBJ2-7,.,.,TRBV5-4,TGTGCCAGCAGCTTGGCCGGGGTAGGGGGAGACGAGCAGTACTTC,CASSLAGVGGDEQYF
TRBJ1-2,.,TRBD1,TRBV28,TGTGCCAGCAGGGGGACAGGGGTCAACTATGGCTACACCTTC,CASRGTGVNYGYTF
TRBJ2-7,.,.,TRBV6-5,TGTGCCAGCAGTTACTCGCGGGGGCCCTACGAGCAGTACTTC,CASSYSRGPYEQYF
TRBJ2-1,.,TRBD2,TRBV2,TGTGCCAGCAGTGGCCCTCGGTCTAGCGGGACTGGGGCCTACAATGAGCAGTTCTTC,CASSGPRSSGTGAYNEQFF
TRBJ1-1,.,.,TRBV12-3/TRBV12-4,TGTGCCAGCAGCTTCAACACTGAAGCTTTCTTT,CASSFNTEAFF
TRBJ2-2,.,.,TRBV11-3,TGTGCCAGCAGCTACACAGGGTCCGGGGAGCTGTTTTTT,CASSYTGSGELFF
TRBJ1-4,.,TRBD1,TRBV7-8,TGTGCCAGCAGCCCCGACAGGGGCAGAGGTGAAAAACTGTTTTTT,CASSPDRGRGEKLFF
TRBJ1-1,.,.,TRBV6-5,TGTGCCAGCAGTTTCGTTGGGCAGCTGAACACTGAAGCTTTCTTT,CASSFVGQLNTEAFF
TRBJ1-1,.,.,TRBV3-1/TRBV3-2,TGTGCCAGCAGCCAAGCTTTACAGGGAAACACTGAAGCTTTCTTT,CASSQALQGNTEAFF
TRBJ2-5,.,.,TRBV1,TGCACCAGCAGCCAAGATCTCGAGTCGAGCGGGAGGGCCCGAGAGACCCAGTACTTC,CTSSQDLESSGRARETQYF
TRBJ2-7,.,TRBD2,TRBV19,TGTGCCAGTAGTTCCGGACTAGCGGGGGGTCTGCACTTC,CASSSGLAGGLHF
TRBJ2-1,.,TRBD2,TRBV15,TGTGCCACCAGCTCGACTAGCGGGGGCAACAATGAGCAGTTCTTC,CATSSTSGGNNEQFF
TRBJ1-2,.,TRBD1,TRBV4-1,TGCGCCAGCAGCCACGAGGGGGCCTATGGCTACACCTTC,CASSHEGAYGYTF
TRBJ2-3,.,.,TRBV11-2,TGTGCCAGCAGCCAGGGTCCCACTCGGTTTTATTTT,CASSQGPTRFYF
TRBJ1-4,.,.,TRBV6-5,TGTGCCAGCACCGGGTCAACTAATGAAAAACTGTTTTTT,CASTGSTNEKLFF
TRBJ2-1,.,TRBD1,TRBV11-2,TGTGCCAGCACCCTCTCGACAGGGGCCTCCTACAATGAGCAGTTCTTC,CASTLSTGASYNEQFF
TRBJ1-5,.,TRBD1,TRBV2,TGTGCCAGCAACAGACAGGGTGCCCCCAATCAGCCCCAGCATTTT,CASNRQGAPNQPQHF
TRBJ1-1,.,.,TRBV5-1,TGCGCCAGCAGCTTGAACGGGTTCACTGAAGCTTTCTTT,CASSLNGFTEAFF
TRBJ2-1,.,.,TRBV6-2/TRBV6-3,TGTGCCAGCAGTAGGGAGGGACAGGTACGTAATGAGCAGTTCTTC,CASSREGQVRNEQFF
TRBJ2-2,once,.,TRBV7-7,TGTGCTAGCAGCTTAGCGTTGGACTCCGTGGGGGAGCTGTTTTTT,CASSLALDSVGELFF
TRBJ1-6,.,.,TRBV3-1/TRBV3-2,TGTGCCAGCAGCCAAAAGCCGGCAGGGGTTAATTCACCCCTCCACTTT,CASSQKPAGVNSPLHF
TRBJ2-7,.,.,TRBV5-1,TGCGCCATCATTCTTAGGACTGGCTCCTACGAGCAGTACTTC,CAIILRTGSYEQYF
TRBJ1-3,.,TRBD1,TRBV5-4,TGTGCCAGCAGCTTGGGACAGGGAAACGGAGCTTCGGGAAACACCATATATTTT,CASSLGQGNGASGNTIYF
TRBJ1-1,.,TRBD1,TRBV10-3,TGTGCCACCGCGACAGGGGAGCCTGAAGCTTTCTTT,CATATGEPEAFF
TRBJ2-7,few,TRBD2,TRBV18,TGTGCCAGCTCGCCCTTTAGCGGGAGGGCCGCCGAGCAGTACTTC,CASSPFSGRAAEQYF
TRBJ2-7,.,TRBD2,TRBV19,TGTGCCAGTAGTTGGGCTAGCGGGAGTATACGGGAGCAGTACTTC,CASSWASGSIREQYF
TRBJ1-1,.,.,TRBV21-1,TGTGCCAGCAGCGGATGGGCGCCTAAAAGAACCTGGAACACTGAAGCTTTCTTT,CASSGWAPKRTWNTEAFF
TRBJ2-4,.,TRBD1,TRBV18,TGTGCCAGCTCACGAACCGGGACAGATCCCAAAAACATTCAGTACTTC,CASSRTGTDPKNIQYF
TRBJ2-3,few,TRBD1,TRBV9,TGTGCCAGCAGCCCCACCGGACAGGTCATTAGCACAGATACGCAGTATTTT,CASSPTGQVISTDTQYF
TRBJ2-7,once,.,TRBV30,TGTGCCTGGAGTGTATCGCGCGAGCAGTACTTC,CAWSVSREQYF
TRBJ1-6,few,.,TRBV15,TGTGCCACCAGCAGAGAGCCCCTTAACAGGGTTGCGAATTCACCCCTCCACTTT,CATSREPLNRVANSPLHF
TRBJ2-7,.,.,TRBV5-1,TGCGCCAGCAGCTTCTTTATACAGGGTGACCCCTACGAGCAGTACTTC,CASSFFIQGDPYEQYF
TRBJ1-1,.,.,TRBV13,TGTGCCAGCAGCCCCCGGGGTGGCAGAGGCCTCACTGAAGCTTTCTTT,CASSPRGGRGLTEAFF
TRBJ2-7,.,TRBD2,TRBV19,TGTGCCTCAGCCGGGGGGGGGCGATTGTCCTCCTACGAGCAGTACTTC,CASAGGGRLSSYEQYF
TRBJ1-3,.,TRBD1,TRBV6-5,TGTGCCAGCAGCCGGGACAGGGCTGGAAACACCATATATTTT,CASSRDRAGNTIYF
TRBJ2-4,.,.,TRBV4-1,TGCGCCAGCAGCCAAGACAGTAAAAACATTCAGTACTTC,CASSQDSKNIQYF
TRBJ2-7,.,TRBD1,TRBV9,TGTGCCAGCAGCGTAGCGGTGACAGGGGACGAGCAGTACTTC,CASSVAVTGDEQYF
TRBJ2-1,.,TRBD2,TRBV18,TGTGCCAGCTCACCACGGGTCCAAGCGGGGGGGCAGAATGAGCAGTTCTTC,CASSPRVQAGGQNEQFF
TRBJ2-2,.,TRBD1,TRBV19,TGTGCCAGTACCCGGGACAGGGGGCGAGATGCCGGGGAGCTGTTTTTT,CASTRDRGRDAGELFF
TRBJ1-3,.,.,TRBV28,TGTGCCAGCAGTTTGGGGGGGCCGGGAAACACCATATATTTT,CASSLGGPGNTIYF
TRBJ1-5,once,.,TRBV10-3,TGTGCCATCAGTGTCTCCTTCAATCAGCCCCAGCATTTT,CAISVSFNQPQHF
TRBJ2-2,.,.,TRBV7-3,TGTGCCAGCAGCCCCTCGAGAGGGATCCTAAACACCGGGGAGCTGTTTTTT,CASSPSRGILNTGELFF
TRBJ2-3,.,.,TRBV5-8,TGTGCCAGCGGACAGATTAGCACAGATACGCAGTATTTT,CASGQISTDTQYF
TRBJ2-1,.,TRBD2,TRBV10-3,TGTGCCATCAGTGACCGGACTAGCGGCCTCTACAATGAGCAGTTCTTC,CAISDRTSGLYNEQFF
TRBJ2-3,few,TRBD2,TRBV5-4,TGTGCCAGCAGCATTCGACTAGCGCGAAGCACAGATACGCAGTATTTT,CASSIRLARSTDTQYF
TRBJ2-3,.,TRBD2,TRBV9,TGTGCCAGCAGCGTAGGGAGCGGGGGTAGCACAGATACGCAGTATTTT,CASSVGSGGSTDTQYF
TRBJ2-3,.,.,TRBV27,TGTGCCAGCAGTTGGGTGGCAGGCATTACGCAGTATTTT,CASSWVAGITQYF
TRBJ2-3,.,.,TRBV19,TGTGCCAGTAGCCTTCGGGATACGCAGTATTTT,CASSLRDTQYF
TRBJ2-3,.,TRBD2,TRBV5-1,TGCGCCAGCAGACGGATTGGGATAGCGGGAGTATCCTCTAGCACAGATACGCAGTATTTT,CASRRIGIAGVSSSTDTQYF